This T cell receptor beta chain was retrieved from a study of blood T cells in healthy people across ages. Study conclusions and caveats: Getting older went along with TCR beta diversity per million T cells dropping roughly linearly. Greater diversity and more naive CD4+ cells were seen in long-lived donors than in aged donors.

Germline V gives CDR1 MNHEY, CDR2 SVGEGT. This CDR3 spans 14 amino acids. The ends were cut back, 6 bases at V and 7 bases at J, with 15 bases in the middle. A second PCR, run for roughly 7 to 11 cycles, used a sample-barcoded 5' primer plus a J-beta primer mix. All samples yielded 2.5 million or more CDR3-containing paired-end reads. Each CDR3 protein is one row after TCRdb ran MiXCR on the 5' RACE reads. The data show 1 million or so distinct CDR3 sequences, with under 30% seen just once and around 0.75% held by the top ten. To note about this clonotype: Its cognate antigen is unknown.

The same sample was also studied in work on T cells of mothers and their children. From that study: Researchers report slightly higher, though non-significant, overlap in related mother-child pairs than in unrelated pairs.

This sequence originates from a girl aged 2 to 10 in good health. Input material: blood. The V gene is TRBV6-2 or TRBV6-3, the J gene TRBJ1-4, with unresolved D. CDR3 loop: CASRDEGSPEKLFF. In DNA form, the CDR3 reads TGTGCCAGCAGGGACGAGGGTAGTCCTGAAAAACTGTTTTTT.